The 5 T cell receptor beta chains in this list originate from one sample, sequenced in a study of blood T cell repertoires in COVID-19. Here immunoSEQ multiplex PCR was the method, and the copy in TCRdb shows in-frame clones only, minus some. The sample holds about 230,000 clones; 80% to 90% are singletons and the top ten take about 0.93%. Sequencing used peripheral blood. Every receptor here comes from a man between 35 and 55 years old with acute or convalescent COVID-19.

The chain joins TRBV4-1 to TRBJ1-6; tentatively, D is TRBD1 (6 bases). This CDR3 has 14 residues. V lost 4 bases and J 6 bases, leaving 10 bases between the germline ends. Germline V gives CDR1 MGHRA, CDR2 YSYEKL. The CDR3 nucleotides read TGCGCCAGCAGCCTAGGACAGCTTAATTCACCCCTCCACTTT. This codes for CASSLGQLNSPLHF.

The chain couples TRBV7-2 to TRBJ1-2; D perhaps matches TRBD1 (5 bases). The germline CDR1 and CDR2 sequences are SGHTA and FQGNSA. Trimming pared 3 bases from V and 8 bases from J, leaving 13 bases between. The CDR3 covers 13 residues. The CDR3 spells CASSFVGKGGYTF. The CDR3 nucleotides are TGTGCCAGCAGCTTTGTTGGAAAGGGGGGCTACACCTTC.

In its sample, this clone was seen a few times. The rearrangement joins TRBV5-1 to TRBJ1-1; no firm D call. The V gene's germline CDR1 is SGHRS and CDR2 YFSETQ. CDR3 length: 13 residues. V lost 2 bases, J lost 1 base, and 6 bases lay in between. CDR3 sequence: CASSFAGNTEAFF. In DNA, the CDR3 is TGCGCCAGCAGCTTCGCAGGGAACACTGAAGCTTTCTTT.

This clone was observed a few times. The chain recombines TRBV7-8 with TRBJ2-3; a weak D match, TRBD2 (5 bases). The germline V gene has CDR1 SGHVS and CDR2 FQNEAQ. The V end lost 3 bases, the J end lost 2 bases, and 18 bases lay between the germline ends. The CDR3 runs 17 residues. The CDR3 reads CASSLARVVGHTDTQYF. For the CDR3, the DNA is TGTGCCAGCAGCTTGGCGAGGGTGGTGGGCCACACAGATACGCAGTATTTT.

This rearrangement joins TRBV7-8 to TRBJ1-1; no definite D call. This CDR3 contains 14 residues. Trimming removed 0 bases from V and 0 bases from J, with 5 bases in between. Germline-derived CDR1 and CDR2 are SGHVS and FQNEAQ. The CDR3 loop reads CASSLAQLNTEAFF. CDR3 nucleotide sequence: TGTGCCAGCAGCTTAGCCCAGTTGAACACTGAAGCTTTCTTT.